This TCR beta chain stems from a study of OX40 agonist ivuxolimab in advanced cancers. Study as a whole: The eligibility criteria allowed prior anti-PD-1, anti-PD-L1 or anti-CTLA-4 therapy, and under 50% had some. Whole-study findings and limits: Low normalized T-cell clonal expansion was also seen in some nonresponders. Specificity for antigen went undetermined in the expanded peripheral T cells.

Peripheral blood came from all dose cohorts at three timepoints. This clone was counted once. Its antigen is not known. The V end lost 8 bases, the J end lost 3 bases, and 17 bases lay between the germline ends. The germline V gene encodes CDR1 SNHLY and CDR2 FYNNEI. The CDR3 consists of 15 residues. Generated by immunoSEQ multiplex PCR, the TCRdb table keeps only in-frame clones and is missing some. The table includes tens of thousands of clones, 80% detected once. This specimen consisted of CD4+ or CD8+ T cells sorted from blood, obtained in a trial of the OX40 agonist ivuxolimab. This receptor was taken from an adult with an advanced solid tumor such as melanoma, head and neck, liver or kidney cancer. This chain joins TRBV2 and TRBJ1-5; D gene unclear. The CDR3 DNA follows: TGTGCCAGCCTCGCGGGCAGTACTACCAATCAGCCCCAGCATTTT. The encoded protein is CASLAGSTTNQPQHF.